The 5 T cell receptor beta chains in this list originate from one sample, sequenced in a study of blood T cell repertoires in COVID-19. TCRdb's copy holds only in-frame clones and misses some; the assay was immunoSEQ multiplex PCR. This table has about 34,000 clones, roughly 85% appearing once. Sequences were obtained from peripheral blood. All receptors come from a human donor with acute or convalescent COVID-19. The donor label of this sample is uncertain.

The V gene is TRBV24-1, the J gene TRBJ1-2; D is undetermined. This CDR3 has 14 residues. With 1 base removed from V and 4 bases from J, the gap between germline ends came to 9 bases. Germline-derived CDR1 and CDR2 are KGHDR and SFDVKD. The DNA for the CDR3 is TGTGCCACCAGTGATTTAACTAGCAGCTATGGCTACACCTTC. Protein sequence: CATSDLTSSYGYTF.

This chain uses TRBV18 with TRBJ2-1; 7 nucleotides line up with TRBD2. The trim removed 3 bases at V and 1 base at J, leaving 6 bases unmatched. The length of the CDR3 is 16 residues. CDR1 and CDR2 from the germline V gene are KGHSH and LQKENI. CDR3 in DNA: TGTGCCAGCTCACCGCCGGGACTATCATCCTACAATGAGCAGTTCTTC. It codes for CASSPPGLSSYNEQFF.

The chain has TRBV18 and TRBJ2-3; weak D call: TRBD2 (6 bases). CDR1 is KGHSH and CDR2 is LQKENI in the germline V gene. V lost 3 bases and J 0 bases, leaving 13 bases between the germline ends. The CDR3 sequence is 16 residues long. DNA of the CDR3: TGTGCCAGCTCACCCCCTGGCGGAGGGAGCACAGATACGCAGTATTTT. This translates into CASSPPGGGSTDTQYF.

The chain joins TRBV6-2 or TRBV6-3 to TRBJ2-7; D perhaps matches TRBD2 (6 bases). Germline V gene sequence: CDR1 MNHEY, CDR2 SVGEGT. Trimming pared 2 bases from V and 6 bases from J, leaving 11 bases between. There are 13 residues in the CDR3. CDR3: CASSYLQGGEQYF. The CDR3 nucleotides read TGTGCCAGCAGTTACCTCCAGGGAGGCGAGCAGTACTTC.

This CDR3 is CASSFTAYEQYF. CDR3 bases: TGTGCCAGCAGCTTTACAGCCTACGAGCAGTACTTC. V and J are TRBV11-2 and TRBJ2-7; D ambiguous. Germline V gene sequence: CDR1 SGHAT, CDR2 FQNNGV. With 3 bases removed from V and 2 bases from J, the gap between germline ends came to 5 bases. The CDR3 has 12 amino acids.